Given below is one TCR beta chain in context. Through a sample-barcoded 5' primer and a J-beta primer mix, a second PCR was run for about 6 to 11 cycles. TCRdb re-derived calls from the 5' RACE reads in MiXCR, one entry per CDR3 protein. Among more than 650,000 distinct CDR3 sequences listed, roughly 26% were seen once. These data are taken from a study of blood T cells in healthy people across ages. CDR3 size: 15 residues. The ends were cut back, 3 bases at V and 7 bases at J, with 16 bases in the middle. Germline V gene data show CDR1 as KGHSH and CDR2 as LQKENI. This sample was shared with a second study, whose subject was T cells of mothers and their children. That investigation notes: cDNA was synthesized from all extracted RNA at roughly 1.5 ug per reaction. Sequencing got over 8.5 million TCR beta CDR3 reads from each mother and several million from each child. Thymic selection molds TCR recombination output in much the same way for related pairs as for unrelated pairs.

Sample: blood. The chain combines TRBV18 with TRBJ1-5; tentative D call: TRBD1 (5 bases). The clonotype originates from a boy between 10 and 17 years old in good health. CDR3 nucleotides: TGTGCCAGCTCACCCGGTGTATGGGGCAGGCAGCCCCAGCATTTT. Amino acids: CASSPGVWGRQPQHF.